Included here is one T cell receptor beta chain sequence, with context. Germline V gene sequence: CDR1 LGHNT, CDR2 FRNRAP. Deletions cut 5 bases from V and 0 bases from J, with 12 bases between. The CDR3 totals 15 residues. The data stem from a study of blood T cells in healthy people across ages. Overall study: Template switching caught about one barcoded beta molecule for each two T cells.

A second PCR of 7 to 11 cycles used a sample-barcoded 5' primer and a J-beta primer mix. TCRdb redid the calling of the 5' RACE reads with MiXCR, one entry per CDR3 protein. This table has about 400,000 distinct CDR3 sequences, 50% to 60% appearing once. The material sequenced was blood. V and J are TRBV12-5 and TRBJ2-3; possibly TRBD1 for D (6 bases). This TCR derives from a man between 60 and 70 years old in good health. The CDR3 DNA reads as TGTGCTAGTGGTAGCGGACAGTATAGCACAGATACGCAGTATTTT. It is translated as CASGSGQYSTDTQYF.